These T cell receptor beta chains were read from a single sample in a study of high-grade serous ovarian cancer treatment subgroups. Profiling relied on immunoSEQ multiplex PCR, and the TCRdb table lists in-frame clones only, not all of them. Seen here are about 7,700 clones, about 69% observed once, and the top ten hold 4.5% to 7.5%. Sequenced sample: tumor tissue. The receptors were sampled from a human donor with high-grade serous ovarian cancer. Both conserved end residues are part of each CDR3. A D gene is named only where the DNA matches it firmly. For some rows the clone size is stated as once, few or many, or as a class when expanded; others skip it.

-	TRBV6-5	TRBJ2-1	few	TGTGCCAGCAGTTACTACCGGAATAATGAGCAGTTCTTC	CASSYYRNNEQFF
-	TRBV7-9	TRBJ2-5	few	TGTGCCAGCAGCTATCGGCGGGACCCCCAAGAGACCCAGTACTTC	CASSYRRDPQETQYF
TRBD2	TRBV27	TRBJ2-1	-	TGTGCCAGTTTTTTAGCGGGAGGAGCCTACAATGAGCAGTTCTTC	CASFLAGGAYNEQFF
-	TRBV7-2	TRBJ2-7	-	TGTGCCAGCAGCTTAGGCCAGGGCGAATCCTACGAGCAGTACTTC	CASSLGQGESYEQYF
-	TRBV7-2	TRBJ2-2	-	TGTGCCAGCAGCCCCCATATGAGGGAGCTGTTTTTT	CASSPHMRELFF
-	TRBV27	TRBJ1-4	-	TGTGCCAGCAGCCTTAGGGGCGAAAAACTGTTTTTT	CASSLRGEKLFF
TRBD2	TRBV7-2	TRBJ2-1	-	TGTGCCAGCAGCCTAGGGGGGGGACTAGCGGGAGTTGAGCAGTTCTTC	CASSLGGGLAGVEQFF
-	TRBV28	TRBJ2-1	-	TGTGCCAGCAAGGAGGGGGGGGTCAAGGATGAGCAGTTCTTC	CASKEGGVKDEQFF
-	TRBV7-2	TRBJ1-2	-	TGTGCCATCGGGCGTTCAGCTAACTATGGCTACACCTTC	CAIGRSANYGYTF
TRBD1	TRBV10-3	TRBJ1-4	-	TGTGCCATCAGTGACGGACAGGGGGGAGAAAAACTGTTTTTT	CAISDGQGGEKLFF
-	TRBV25-1	TRBJ2-2	-	TGTGCCAGCACCTACACCGGGGAGCTGTTTTTT	CASTYTGELFF
-	TRBV9	TRBJ1-1	-	TGTGCCAGCAGGGCCGATGGGGGCACTGAAGCTTTCTTT	CASRADGGTEAFF
TRBD1	TRBV9	TRBJ1-2	-	TGTGCCAGCAGAACGACAGGGGTCTATGGCTACACCTTC	CASRTTGVYGYTF